Following are 30 T cell receptor beta chains from one sample sequenced in a study of blood T cells in healthy people across ages. Together with a sample-barcoded 5' primer, a J-beta primer mix was included in a second PCR lasting about 7 to 11 cycles. TCRdb independently ran MiXCR on the 5' RACE reads; one entry per CDR3 protein. The data show hundreds of thousands of distinct CDR3 sequences, under 40% seen once. The material sequenced was blood. All receptors derive from a man younger than 35 in good health.

The chain uses TRBV20-1 and TRBJ1-6; D perhaps matches TRBD1 (6 bases). The CDR3 has 13 amino acids. Germline CDR1 is DFQATT and CDR2 is SNEGSKA (reference sequence). Trimming left V 3 bases short and J 9 bases short, with 12 bases between. The chain's CDR3 is CSARGQRVSPLHF. DNA of the CDR3: TGCAGTGCTAGGGGACAACGCGTTTCACCCCTCCACTTT.

This clonotype has ten or more counts. The chain joins TRBV29-1 to TRBJ2-1; a weak D match, TRBD2 (5 bases). The germline V gene has CDR1 SQVTM and CDR2 ANQGSEA. CDR3 length equals 16 residues. V was trimmed by 5 bases and J by 3 bases, leaving 20 bases between them. DNA for the CDR3: TGCAGCGTTCTCCCTAAGCGGTCCTCTATCTACAATGAGCAGTTCTTC. Its translation: CSVLPKRSSIYNEQFF.

This clonotype appeared a few times. The V and J genes are TRBV25-1 and TRBJ1-2; a possible D gene is TRBD1 (6 bases). The CDR3 covers 12 residues. Looked up from germline, CDR1 is MGHDK and CDR2 is SYGVNS. The V gene lost 10 bases and the J gene lost 5 bases, with 14 bases spanning the gap. CDR3 sequence reads: CATMGGGYGYTF. The CDR3 DNA reads TGTGCCACCATGGGAGGGGGTTATGGCTACACCTTC.

V usage is TRBV5-1 and J usage is TRBJ1-1, with D unclear. This CDR3 has 19 residues. The V end lost 1 base, the J end lost 0 bases, and 22 bases lay between the germline ends. Germline CDR1 and CDR2: SGHRS and YFSETQ. The CDR3 DNA reads TGCGCCAGCAGCTTGTGGTCCAGAGAGCTCTATAAAATGAACACTGAAGCTTTCTTT. It translates to CASSLWSRELYKMNTEAFF.

This clonotype was observed at least ten times. This rearrangement joins TRBV15 to TRBJ1-5; D is undetermined. This CDR3 is 14 amino acids long. Germline values: CDR1 LNHNV, CDR2 YYDKDF (reference sequence). Trimming shortened V by 0 bases and J by 6 bases, and 9 bases separated the two germline ends. CDR3 residues: CATSRDRASQPQHF. CDR3 nucleotide sequence: TGTGCCACCAGCAGAGATCGGGCAAGTCAGCCCCAGCATTTT.

This chain connects TRBV12-3 or TRBV12-4 to TRBJ1-2, with no clear D. This CDR3 has 14 residues. Trimming shortened V by 2 bases and J by 4 bases, and 11 bases separated the two germline ends. Here the CDR3 DNA reads TGTGCCAGCAGTTTATACTCCGAGGGCTATGGCTACACCTTC. Translating it yields CASSLYSEGYGYTF.

The genes are TRBV10-2 and TRBJ2-2; the D gene is possibly TRBD2 (5 bases). There are 15 residues in the CDR3. The V gene lost 3 bases and the J gene lost 6 bases, with 14 bases spanning the gap. The germline V gene has CDR1 WSHSY and CDR2 SAAADI. In DNA form, the CDR3 reads TGCGCCAGCAGTGACATCCCGGGGTCCGCCGGGGAGCTGTTTTTT. This gives the protein CASSDIPGSAGELFF.

The chain employs TRBV4-2 and TRBJ2-6; TRBD2 matches at 10 bases. In germline, CDR1 is LGHNA, CDR2 YNFKEQ. The CDR3 totals 21 residues. With 0 bases clipped from V and 0 bases from J, the junction kept 11 bases outside the gene matches. The CDR3 DNA is TGTGCCAGCAGCCAAGATAACCTAGCGGGGGCCTCTAGCTCTGGGGCCAACGTCCTGACTTTC. It specifies CASSQDNLAGASSSGANVLTF.

This clonotype was observed a handful of times. V gene TRBV9 combines with J gene TRBJ1-2, with D unclear. V dropped 6 bases and J dropped 4 bases, with 10 bases sitting between them. The germline V gene has CDR1 SGDLS and CDR2 YYNGEE. The CDR3 has 12 amino acids. CDR3: CASTAATYGYTF. Written as DNA, the CDR3 is TGTGCCAGCACGGCCGCCACCTATGGCTACACCTTC.

The table lists this clonotype with a few counts. The chain uses TRBV29-1 and TRBJ1-1; unclear D gene. The CDR3 covers 13 residues. From germline, CDR1 is SQVTM and CDR2 ANQGSEA. V was shortened by 5 bases and J by 4 bases, with 14 bases between the two germline ends. CDR3 loop: CSVRKQLLTEAFF. The CDR3 DNA reads as TGCAGCGTTCGGAAACAGCTCCTCACTGAAGCTTTCTTT.

In its sample, this clonotype was seen many times. The chain combines TRBV7-9 with TRBJ2-5; D may be TRBD1 (5 bases). The CDR3 sequence is 13 residues long. With 5 bases removed from V and 3 bases from J, the gap between germline ends came to 10 bases. Germline V lookup: CDR1 SEHNR, CDR2 FQNEAQ (reference sequence). CDR3 sequence (DNA): TGTGCCAGCAGCCCAAGGGGTAAAGAGACCCAGTACTTC. Encoded protein: CASSPRGKETQYF.

This clonotype was counted ten times or more. The chain uses TRBV5-1 and TRBJ2-3; D tentatively fits TRBD1 or TRBD2 (5 bases each). Looked up from germline, CDR1 is SGHRS and CDR2 is YFSETQ. CDR3 size: 17 residues. Trimming left V 7 bases short and J 1 base short, with 22 bases between. The CDR3 reads CASSSGRAHTGTDTQYF. CDR3 sequence (DNA): TGCGCCAGCTCAAGCGGCAGGGCCCACACGGGCACAGATACGCAGTATTTT.

The rearrangement uses TRBV24-1 and TRBJ1-5, with D hard to call. The ends were cut back, 5 bases at V and 6 bases at J, with 10 bases in the middle. Germline V CDR1 and CDR2: KGHDR, SFDVKD. The CDR3 runs to 13 residues. The DNA for the CDR3 is TGTGCCACCAGTGGGGGTTGGGGTCAGCCCCAGCATTTT. Translating gives CATSGGWGQPQHF.

This clonotype was seen a handful of times. The chain couples TRBV7-2 to TRBJ1-2; tentatively, D is TRBD1 (5 bases). The CDR3 runs to 14 residues. The V end was cut by 4 bases, the J end by 3 bases, with 12 bases between. Germline loops: CDR1 SGHTA, CDR2 FQGNSA. CDR3 sequence reads: CASSSIGTYYGYTF. The CDR3 region has the DNA TGTGCCAGCAGCTCAATTGGGACGTACTATGGCTACACCTTC.

The CDR3 DNA follows: TGCGCCAGCAGCACCTACCTCCAGGGCCAGCATACAAATCAGCCCCAGCATTTT. This encodes CASSTYLQGQHTNQPQHF. This chain joins TRBV5-1 and TRBJ1-5, with D perhaps TRBD1 (5 bases). This CDR3 comprises 18 residues. Germline CDR1 and CDR2: SGHRS and YFSETQ. The V end was cut by 4 bases, the J end by 4 bases, with 24 bases between.

This chain uses TRBV15 with TRBJ1-1; no definite D call. Between the trimmed V and J ends, which lost 8 bases and 0 bases, there was a span of 10 bases. The germline V gene has CDR1 LNHNV and CDR2 YYDKDF (reference sequence). The CDR3 runs to 13 residues. The chain's CDR3 is CATSKRVNTEAFF. The CDR3 nucleotides are TGTGCCACCTCAAAACGGGTGAACACTGAAGCTTTCTTT.

The chain employs TRBV5-1 and TRBJ2-7; 8 bases are a match to TRBD1. The CDR3 has 14 residues. CDR1 and CDR2 from the germline V gene are SGHRS and YFSETQ. V was pared by 4 bases and J by 7 bases, with 10 bases of the junction left unmatched. This CDR3 reads CASSPQTGDNEQYF. The DNA of the CDR3 is TGCGCCAGCAGCCCGCAGACAGGGGACAATGAGCAGTACTTC.

The chain couples TRBV27 to TRBJ2-1, with TRBD1 identical over 7 bases. This CDR3 comprises 13 residues. The V gene's germline CDR1 is MNHEY and CDR2 SMNVEV (reference sequence). With 5 bases clipped from V and 10 bases from J, the junction kept 8 bases outside the gene matches. The CDR3 region is CASSPPTGNEQFF. As DNA, the CDR3 is TGTGCCAGCAGTCCCCCGACAGGGAACGAGCAGTTCTTC.

At least ten counts were recorded for this clonotype. This chain links TRBV7-9 with TRBJ2-1; maybe TRBD2 (6 bases). Germline V gene sequence: CDR1 SEHNR, CDR2 FQNEAQ (reference sequence). The CDR3 spans 16 residues. V shed 2 bases and J shed 5 bases, with 16 bases lying between them. The CDR3 reads CASSLLLGGLDNEQFF. The CDR3 region has the DNA TGTGCCAGCAGCTTACTCCTCGGAGGGCTGGACAATGAGCAGTTCTTC.

This clonotype occurred many times. V usage is TRBV12-3 or TRBV12-4 and J usage is TRBJ1-1; no firm D call. Trimming stripped 3 bases from V and 2 bases from J, with 13 bases between. The CDR3 length is 15 residues. The CDR3 region is CASSFAEQANTEAFF. CDR3 DNA sequence: TGTGCCAGCAGTTTTGCTGAGCAGGCAAACACTGAAGCTTTCTTT.

This clonotype was found a few times. The chain combines TRBV3-1 with TRBJ2-5, with D hard to call. Per the germline V gene, CDR1 is LGHDT and CDR2 is YNNKEL (reference sequence). The CDR3 spans 17 residues. V was trimmed by 0 bases and J by 1 base, leaving 15 bases between them. The CDR3 DNA reads TGTGCCAGCAGCCAAGATTACGGCACAGACCTCCAAGAGACCCAGTACTTC. Residues: CASSQDYGTDLQETQYF.

The chain combines TRBV6-5 with TRBJ2-2, with D uncertain. CDR1 and CDR2 from the germline V gene are MNHEY and SVGAGI. The CDR3 totals 12 residues. V dropped 6 bases and J dropped 11 bases, with 13 bases sitting between them. This CDR3 reads CASSRGRYELFF. The CDR3 DNA reads as TGTGCCAGCAGCCGTGGACGGTACGAGCTGTTTTTT.

This clonotype has just a few counts. The rearrangement uses TRBV7-8 and TRBJ1-1; unclear D gene. The V end lost 2 bases, the J end lost 2 bases, and 6 bases lay between the germline ends. CDR3 length equals 13 residues. Germline V gives CDR1 SGHVS, CDR2 FQNEAQ. The CDR3: CASSLSYNTEAFF. CDR3 nucleotides: TGTGCCAGCAGCTTATCTTATAACACTGAAGCTTTCTTT.

The genes are TRBV20-1 and TRBJ1-2; TRBD1 might be the D (5 bases). This CDR3 contains 14 residues. V gave up 0 bases and J gave up 10 bases, with 18 bases separating them. CDR1 and CDR2 (germline): DFQATT, SNEGSKA (reference sequence). CDR3 nucleotide sequence: TGCAGTGCTAGAGATCGGGGGAACGCAAGTACCTACACCTTC. Translating gives CSARDRGNASTYTF.

Concerning this clonotype itself: Mismatch with germline at one junction end may stem from a read error. The V gene is TRBV10-3, the J gene TRBJ2-3; 9 bases fit TRBD2. The CDR3 covers 15 residues. Germline assignment: CDR1 ENHRY and CDR2 SYGVKD. The CDR3 region has the DNA TGTGTCATCAGTGAAGCGGGGGGTCGACCAGATACGCAGTATTTT. Translating gives CVISEAGGRPDTQYF.

The chain uses TRBV9 and TRBJ1-1; D gene uncertain. CDR1 SGDLS and CDR2 YYNGEE come from the germline V gene. V gave up 1 base and J gave up 1 base, with 11 bases separating them. CDR3 size: 15 residues. The CDR3 bases are TGTGCCAGCAGCGTATCTCTTCCGGGGAACACTGAAGCTTTCTTT. This translates into CASSVSLPGNTEAFF.

Concerning this clonotype itself: One end of the junction is discordant with germline, which a read error may explain. This sequence joins TRBV12-3 or TRBV12-4 and TRBJ2-1, with D maybe TRBD1 (6 bases). The CDR3 is made up of 15 amino acids. The CDR3 coding sequence is TGTGCCAGCAGCTTTACAGGGCTCTCCTACAATGAGCAGATCTTC. This gives the protein CASSFTGLSYNEQIF.

This clonotype has only a few counts. This rearrangement joins TRBV5-1 to TRBJ1-1; the D gene is possibly TRBD1 (6 bases). The CDR3 has 13 residues. Trimming pared 3 bases from V and 2 bases from J, leaving 8 bases between. Per germline, CDR1 SGHRS and CDR2 YFSETQ. The CDR3, as DNA: TGCGCCAGCAGCTGGGGACATAACACTGAAGCTTTCTTT. Translating gives CASSWGHNTEAFF.

This clonotype was recorded many times. The chain uses TRBV20-1 and TRBJ2-7; 7 positions agree with TRBD2. Trimming cost V 5 bases and J 1 base; bases outside gene matches: 11. This CDR3 region has 15 residues. CDR1 is DFQATT, CDR2 SNEGSKA, per germline (reference sequence). DNA of the CDR3: TGCAGTGCTCACCCTCGGGAGGACGTGTCCTACGAGCAGTACTTC. Encoded protein: CSAHPREDVSYEQYF.

The chain recombines TRBV18 with TRBJ2-5; TRBD1 aligns across 7 bases. Per germline, CDR1 KGHSH and CDR2 LQKENI. The length of the CDR3 is 14 residues. The ends lost 8 bases at V and 3 bases at J; junction bases unmatched: 9. The CDR3 spells CASAQGTDEETQYF. The CDR3 coding sequence is TGTGCCAGCGCACAAGGGACAGATGAAGAGACCCAGTACTTC.